This TCR beta chain was recorded in a study of blood T cell repertoires in COVID-19. Study-wide context: The origin of the acute and convalescent COVID-19 samples was the United States, Italy and Spain. PBMCs, B-cell-depleted T cells, or T cells were the source of the cDNA or gDNA that made up the material.

This CDR3 spans 16 amino acids. V trimming: 4 bases; J trimming: 3 bases; junction bases outside the gene matches: 10. CDR1 MGHRA and CDR2 YSYEKL come from the germline V gene. How the authors handled the data: Nucleated cell number was recorded as an estimate derived from reference gene primer amplification. The method was immunoSEQ multiplex PCR; TCRdb's version includes in-frame clones alone and lacks a portion of them. Clonal size and the V and J genes are those of that table, whereas D and trimming came from the DNA. In the table there are roughly 120,000 clones, around 90% of which are singletons.

The TCR sequence derives from a human donor in a cohort sampled during active COVID-19. The chain couples TRBV4-1 to TRBJ2-7; 9 nucleotides agree with TRBD1. Input material: peripheral blood. The CDR3 bases are TGCGCCAGCAGCCCACAGGGGGCGCGGGGGTTCTACGAGCAGTACTTC. It is translated as CASSPQGARGFYEQYF.